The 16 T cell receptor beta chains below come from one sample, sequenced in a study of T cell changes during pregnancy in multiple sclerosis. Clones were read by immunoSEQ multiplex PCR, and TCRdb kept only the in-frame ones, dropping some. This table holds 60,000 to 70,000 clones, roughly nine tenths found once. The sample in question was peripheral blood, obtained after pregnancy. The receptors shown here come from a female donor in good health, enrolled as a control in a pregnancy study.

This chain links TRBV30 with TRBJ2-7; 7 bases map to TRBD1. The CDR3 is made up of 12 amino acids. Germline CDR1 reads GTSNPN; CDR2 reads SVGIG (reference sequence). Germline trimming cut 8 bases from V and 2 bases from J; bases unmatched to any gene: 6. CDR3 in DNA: TGTGCCCGTAGACAGGGCCCCTACGAGCAGTACTTC. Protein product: CARRQGPYEQYF.

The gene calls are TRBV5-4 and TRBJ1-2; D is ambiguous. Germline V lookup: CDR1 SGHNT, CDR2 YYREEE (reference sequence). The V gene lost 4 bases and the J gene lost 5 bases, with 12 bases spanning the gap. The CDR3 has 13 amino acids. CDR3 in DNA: TGTGCCAGCAGCCCTCGGGAATCTTATGGCTACACCTTC. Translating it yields CASSPRESYGYTF. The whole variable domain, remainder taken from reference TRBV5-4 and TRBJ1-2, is ETGVTQSPTHLIKTRGQQVTLRCSSQSGHNTVSWYQQALGQGPQFIFQYYREEENGRGNFPPRFSGLQFPNYSSELNVNALELDDSALYLCASSPRESYGYTFGSGTRLTVV.

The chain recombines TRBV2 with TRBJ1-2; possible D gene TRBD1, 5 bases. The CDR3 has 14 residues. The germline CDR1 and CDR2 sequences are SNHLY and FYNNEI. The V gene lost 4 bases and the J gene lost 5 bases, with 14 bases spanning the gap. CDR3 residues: CASSAQGGGYGYTF. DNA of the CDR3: TGTGCCAGCAGTGCTCAGGGTGGGGGGTATGGCTACACCTTC.

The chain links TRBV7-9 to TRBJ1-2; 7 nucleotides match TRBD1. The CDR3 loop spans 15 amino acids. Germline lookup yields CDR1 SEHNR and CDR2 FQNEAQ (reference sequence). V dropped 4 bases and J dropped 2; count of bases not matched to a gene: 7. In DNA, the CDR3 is TGTGCCAGCAGCTCCACAGGGGCGCCCAACTATGGCTACACCTTC. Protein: CASSSTGAPNYGYTF.

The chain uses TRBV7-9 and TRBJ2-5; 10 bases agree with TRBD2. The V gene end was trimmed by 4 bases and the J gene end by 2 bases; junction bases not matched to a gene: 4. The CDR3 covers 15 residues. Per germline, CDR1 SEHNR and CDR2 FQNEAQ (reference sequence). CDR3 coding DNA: TGTGCCAGCAGCTCCTTGACTAGCGGGCAAGAGACCCAGTACTTC. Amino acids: CASSSLTSGQETQYF.

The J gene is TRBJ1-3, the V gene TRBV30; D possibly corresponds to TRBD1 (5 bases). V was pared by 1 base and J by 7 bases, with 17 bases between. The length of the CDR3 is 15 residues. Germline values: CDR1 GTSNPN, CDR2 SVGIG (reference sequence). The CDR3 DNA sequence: TGTGCCTGGAGTGACATGTGGCAGGGAAGGAACACCATATATTTT. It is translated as CAWSDMWQGRNTIYF.

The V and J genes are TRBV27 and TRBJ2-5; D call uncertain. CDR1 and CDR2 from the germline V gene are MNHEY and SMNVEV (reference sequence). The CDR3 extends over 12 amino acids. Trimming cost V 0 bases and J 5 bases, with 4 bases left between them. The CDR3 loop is CASSLSGETQYF. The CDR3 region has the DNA TGTGCCAGCAGTTTATCCGGGGAGACCCAGTACTTC.

The CDR3 region has the DNA TGTGCCAGCAGTTACCAAAACAGGGGTTCCTATGGCTACACCTTC. Residues: CASSYQNRGSYGYTF. This sequence joins TRBV6-5 and TRBJ1-2; 7 positions agree with TRBD1. The V segment lost 2 bases and the J segment 4 bases; nucleotides outside the gene matches: 7. The CDR3 extends over 15 amino acids. Germline assignment: CDR1 MNHEY and CDR2 SVGAGI.

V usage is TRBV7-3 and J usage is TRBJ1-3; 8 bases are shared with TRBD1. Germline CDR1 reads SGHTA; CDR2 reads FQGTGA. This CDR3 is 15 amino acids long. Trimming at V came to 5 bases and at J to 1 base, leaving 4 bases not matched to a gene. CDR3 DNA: TGTGCCAGCAGCCTGACAGGGGAATCTGGAAACACCATATATTTT. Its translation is CASSLTGESGNTIYF.

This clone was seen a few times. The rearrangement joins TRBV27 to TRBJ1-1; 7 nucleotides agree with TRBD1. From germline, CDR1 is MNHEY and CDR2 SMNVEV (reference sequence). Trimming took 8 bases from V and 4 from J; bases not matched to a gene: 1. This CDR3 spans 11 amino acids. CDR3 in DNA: TGTGCCAGCTACAGGGGCACTGAAGCTTTCTTT. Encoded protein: CASYRGTEAFF.

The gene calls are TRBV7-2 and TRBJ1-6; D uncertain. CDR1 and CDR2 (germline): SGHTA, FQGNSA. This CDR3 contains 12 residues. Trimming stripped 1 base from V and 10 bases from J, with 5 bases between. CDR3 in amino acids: CASSLVMSPLHF. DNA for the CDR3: TGTGCCAGCAGCTTAGTTATGTCACCCCTCCACTTT.

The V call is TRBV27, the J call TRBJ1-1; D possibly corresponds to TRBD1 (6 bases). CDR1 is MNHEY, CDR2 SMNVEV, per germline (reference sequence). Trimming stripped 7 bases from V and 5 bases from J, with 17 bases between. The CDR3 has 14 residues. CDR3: CASTLHQGGTEAFF. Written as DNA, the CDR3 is TGTGCCAGCACCCTCCACCAAGGGGGAACTGAAGCTTTCTTT.

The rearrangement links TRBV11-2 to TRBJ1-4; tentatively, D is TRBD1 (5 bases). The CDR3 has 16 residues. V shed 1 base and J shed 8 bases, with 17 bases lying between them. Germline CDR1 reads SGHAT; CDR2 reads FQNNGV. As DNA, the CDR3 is TGTGCCAGCAGCTTAGGAATGGGCAGGGCCGCCGAAAAACTGTTTTTT. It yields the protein CASSLGMGRAAEKLFF. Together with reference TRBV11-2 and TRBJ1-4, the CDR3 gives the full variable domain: EAGVAQSPRYKIIEKRQSVAFWCNPISGHATLYWYQQILGQGPKLLIQFQNNGVVDDSQLPKDRFSAERLKGVDSTLKIQPAKLEDSAVYLCASSLGMGRAAEKLFFGSGTQLSVL.

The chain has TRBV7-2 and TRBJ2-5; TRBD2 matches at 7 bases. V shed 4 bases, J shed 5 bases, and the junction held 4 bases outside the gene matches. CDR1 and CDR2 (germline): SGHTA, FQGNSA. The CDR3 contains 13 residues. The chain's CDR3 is CASSSGLVETQYF. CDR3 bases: TGTGCCAGCAGCTCCGGACTAGTGGAGACCCAGTACTTC. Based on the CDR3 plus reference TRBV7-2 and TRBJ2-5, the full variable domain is GAGVSQSPSNKVTEKGKDVELRCDPISGHTALYWYRQSLGQGLEFLIYFQGNSAPDKSGLPSDRFSAERTGGSVSTLTIQRTQQEDSAVYLCASSSGLVETQYFGPGTRLLVL.

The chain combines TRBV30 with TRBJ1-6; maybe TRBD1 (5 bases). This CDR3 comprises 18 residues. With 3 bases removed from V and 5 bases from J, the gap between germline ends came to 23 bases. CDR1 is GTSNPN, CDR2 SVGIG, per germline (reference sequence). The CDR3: CAWSRIKLGGEHNSPLHF. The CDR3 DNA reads TGTGCCTGGAGCCGTATAAAGCTGGGGGGAGAACATAATTCACCCCTCCACTTT.

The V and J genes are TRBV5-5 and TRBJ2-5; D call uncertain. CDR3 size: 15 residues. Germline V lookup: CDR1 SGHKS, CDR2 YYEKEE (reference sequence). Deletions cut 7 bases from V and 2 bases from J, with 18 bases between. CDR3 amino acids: CASRYDPSRQETQYF. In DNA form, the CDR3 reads TGTGCCAGCCGATACGATCCCTCCAGGCAAGAGACCCAGTACTTC.